These T cell receptor beta chains were read from a single sample in a study of human T cells and chemical hapten exposure. TCRdb recomputed calls from the RACE reads with MiXCR, one row per CDR3 protein. The repertoire holds approximately 74,000 distinct CDR3 sequences, with around a third as singletons. The input for sequencing was whole blood, taken in connection with sensitization to the hapten diphenylcyclopropenone (DPC). The source is a man in his forties with alopecia areata. Some clones in this sample may be carry-over from other donors' samples. CDR3s leave out the opening cysteine and the closing phenylalanine or tryptophan. The order of the fields is D gene, V gene, J gene, CDR3 protein. The D gene is left open where the match is weak.

NA	TRBV29-1	TRBJ2-1	SVRPPNEQF
NA	TRBV11-1	TRBJ2-2	ATSTPGRAITGELF
TRBD2	TRBV29-1	TRBJ2-3	SVGLAGRTDTQY
NA	TRBV5-1	TRBJ1-5	ASSLEPLGNSNQPQH
NA	TRBV7-9	TRBJ2-1	ASSSGTGGLADNEQF
NA	TRBV11-2	TRBJ2-5	ASSSRPGGATTLQETQY
NA	TRBV20-1	TRBJ1-1	SAGAANTEAF
TRBD1	TRBV20-1	TRBJ1-4	SASGTEATNEKLF
TRBD1	TRBV18	TRBJ1-2	ASSLDRGLGYT
NA	TRBV12-3/TRBV12-4	TRBJ2-3	ASNPLSGLDTQY
NA	TRBV4-3	TRBJ1-3	ASSQEFTDGAGNTIY
TRBD1	TRBV28	TRBJ2-3	ASRGQGKDTQY
NA	TRBV20-1	TRBJ2-1	SGGGAYNEQF
NA	TRBV20-1	TRBJ2-3	SAGVAEDTQY
TRBD1	TRBV12-3/TRBV12-4	TRBJ2-7	ASSLPLETGDEQY
TRBD1	TRBV7-2	TRBJ2-2	ASSLLQGASGELF
NA	TRBV12-3/TRBV12-4	TRBJ2-7	ASSFGPYEQY
TRBD2	TRBV18	TRBJ2-3	ASSPRSAGVSDTQY
NA	TRBV6-1	TRBJ1-4	ASSTRSNEKLF
TRBD1	TRBV10-3	TRBJ1-1	AIKSYLTGKDTEAF
NA	TRBV6-5	TRBJ1-6	ASKVVTENSPLH
NA	TRBV3-1	TRBJ2-2	ASSPEKGRAGELF
TRBD2	TRBV4-1	TRBJ2-1	ASSQPGTSVLWDEQF
TRBD2	TRBV20-1	TRBJ2-3	SAPTSGLANTQY
NA	TRBV7-2	TRBJ1-2	ASSLVQNYGYT
NA	TRBV12-3/TRBV12-4	TRBJ2-5	ASLAESQETQY
NA	TRBV12-3/TRBV12-4	TRBJ1-1	ASRGWGGPEAF
NA	TRBV7-3	TRBJ2-2	ASSRQEIGELF
NA	TRBV12-3/TRBV12-4	TRBJ2-6	ASSFGQLANVLT
NA	TRBV3-1	TRBJ1-1	ASSHGEYTEAF
NA	TRBV6-6	TRBJ2-3	ASSYEGSTDTQY
TRBD2	TRBV15	TRBJ2-2	ATSRDWAGTSGPTGELF
NA	TRBV5-6	TRBJ2-7	ASAFHRDSYEQY
NA	TRBV5-1	TRBJ2-1	ASSLGLAGPGDEQF
NA	TRBV4-2	TRBJ1-6	ASSQFFEISYNSPLH
NA	TRBV12-3/TRBV12-4	TRBJ1-5	ASSHTPSSNQPQH
NA	TRBV29-1	TRBJ2-1	SVGSSRSRAFRDEQF
NA	TRBV6-6	TRBJ2-6	ASSSGTLIFSGANVLT
NA	TRBV27	TRBJ2-5	ATKGRLQETQY
NA	TRBV5-1	TRBJ1-4	ASSLGGPGNEKLF
NA	TRBV4-1	TRBJ2-7	ASSHTDLGVTYEQY